This T cell receptor (beta chain) originates from a study of T cell repertoires in cytomegalovirus infection. Study background: It was the public TCR beta signatures that indicated both CMV infection and matching HLA type.

Broader study findings: The cumulative frequency of public TCR beta families identified carriers of CMV plus the relevant HLA. Clonotype analysis showed dominance of the ex vivo response by HLA-C-restricted CMV-specific TCR beta clonotypes.

For this clonotype: Its antigen is unidentified.

TCRdb recomputed calls from the reads with MiXCR, one row per CDR3 protein. The sample lists hundreds of thousands of distinct CDR3 sequences; roughly 20% were seen once. Germline assignment: CDR1 LNHDA and CDR2 SQIVND (reference sequence). The germline V and J ends were trimmed by 5 bases and 5 bases, with 19 bases remaining between them. This CDR3 has 16 residues. This receptor was taken from a human donor in good health (CMV status not recorded). Some clones in this sample may be carry-over from other donors' samples. The material sequenced was PBMCs. This chain uses TRBV19 with TRBJ2-4; tentative D call: TRBD1 (5 bases). DNA for the CDR3: TGTGCCAGTAGTCAGTTTGGGGCCCCAACTCAAAACATTCAGTACTTC. Encoded protein: CASSQFGAPTQNIQYF.